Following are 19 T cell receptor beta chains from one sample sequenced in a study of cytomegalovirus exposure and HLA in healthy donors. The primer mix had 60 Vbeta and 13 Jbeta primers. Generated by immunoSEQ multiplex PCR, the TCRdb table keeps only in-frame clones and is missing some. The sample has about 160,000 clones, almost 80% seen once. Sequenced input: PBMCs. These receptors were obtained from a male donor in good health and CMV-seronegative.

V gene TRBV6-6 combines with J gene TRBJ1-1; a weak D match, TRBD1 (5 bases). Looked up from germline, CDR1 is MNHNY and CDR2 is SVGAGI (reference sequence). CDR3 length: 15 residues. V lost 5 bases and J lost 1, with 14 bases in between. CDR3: CASSPRGVENTEAFF. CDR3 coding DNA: TGTGCCAGCAGTCCTCGGGGGGTCGAGAACACTGAAGCTTTCTTT.

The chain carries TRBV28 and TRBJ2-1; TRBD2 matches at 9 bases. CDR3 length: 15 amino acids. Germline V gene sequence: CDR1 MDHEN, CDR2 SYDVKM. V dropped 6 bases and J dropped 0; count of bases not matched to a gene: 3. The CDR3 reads CASRFSGSSYNEQFF. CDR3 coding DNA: TGTGCCAGCAGGTTTAGCGGGAGCTCCTACAATGAGCAGTTCTTC.

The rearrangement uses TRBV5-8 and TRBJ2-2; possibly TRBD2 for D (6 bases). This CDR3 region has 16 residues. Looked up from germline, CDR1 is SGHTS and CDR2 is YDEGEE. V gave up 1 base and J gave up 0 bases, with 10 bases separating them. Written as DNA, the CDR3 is TGTGCCAGCAGCTTGTCGGCGGGGCCGAACACCGGGGAGCTGTTTTTT. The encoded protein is CASSLSAGPNTGELFF.

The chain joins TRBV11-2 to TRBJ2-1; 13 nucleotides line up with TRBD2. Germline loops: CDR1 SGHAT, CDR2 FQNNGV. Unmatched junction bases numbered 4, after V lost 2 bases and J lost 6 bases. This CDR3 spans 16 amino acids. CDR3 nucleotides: TGTGCCAGCAGCTTATCGGGACTAGCGGGGACCAATGAGCAGTTCTTC. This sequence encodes CASSLSGLAGTNEQFF.

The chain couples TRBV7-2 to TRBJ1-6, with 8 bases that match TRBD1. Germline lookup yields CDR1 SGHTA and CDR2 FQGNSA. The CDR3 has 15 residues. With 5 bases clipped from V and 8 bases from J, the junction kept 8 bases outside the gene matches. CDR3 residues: CASSRQQGGDSPLHF. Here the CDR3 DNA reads TGTGCCAGCAGCCGACAACAGGGGGGGGATTCACCCCTCCACTTT.

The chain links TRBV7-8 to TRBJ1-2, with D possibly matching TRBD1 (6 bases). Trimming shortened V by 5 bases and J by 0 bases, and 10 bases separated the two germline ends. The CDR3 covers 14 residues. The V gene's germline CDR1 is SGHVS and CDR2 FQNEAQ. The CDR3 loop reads CASSRQEPNYGYTF. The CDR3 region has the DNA TGTGCCAGCAGCCGACAGGAGCCTAACTATGGCTACACCTTC. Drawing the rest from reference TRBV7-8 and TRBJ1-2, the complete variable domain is GAGVSQSPRYKVAKRGQDVALRCDPISGHVSLFWYQQALGQGPEFLTYFQNEAQLDKSGLPSDRFFAERPEGSVSTLKIQRTQQEDSAVYLCASSRQEPNYGYTFGSGTRLTVV.

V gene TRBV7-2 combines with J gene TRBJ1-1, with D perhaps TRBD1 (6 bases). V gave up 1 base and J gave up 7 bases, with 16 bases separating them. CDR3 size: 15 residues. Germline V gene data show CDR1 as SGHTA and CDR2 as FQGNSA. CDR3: CASSLDRVTVSEAFF. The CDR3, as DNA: TGTGCCAGCAGCTTAGACAGGGTAACAGTCAGTGAAGCTTTCTTT. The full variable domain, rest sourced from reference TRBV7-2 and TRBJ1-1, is GAGVSQSPSNKVTEKGKDVELRCDPISGHTALYWYRQSLGQGLEFLIYFQGNSAPDKSGLPSDRFSAERTGGSVSTLTIQRTQQEDSAVYLCASSLDRVTVSEAFFGQGTRLTVV.

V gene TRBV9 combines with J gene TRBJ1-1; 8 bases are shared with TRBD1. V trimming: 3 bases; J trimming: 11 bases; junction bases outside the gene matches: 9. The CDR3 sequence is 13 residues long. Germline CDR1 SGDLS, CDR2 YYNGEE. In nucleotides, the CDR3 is TGTGCCAGCAGCGAACGAGACAGGGGCTCGGCTTTCTTT. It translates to CASSERDRGSAFF.

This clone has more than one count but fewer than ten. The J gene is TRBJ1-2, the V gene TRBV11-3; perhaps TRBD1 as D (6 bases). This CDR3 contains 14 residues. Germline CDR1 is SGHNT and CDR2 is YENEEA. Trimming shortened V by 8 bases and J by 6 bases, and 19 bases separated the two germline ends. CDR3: CASSRIGHRDGYTF. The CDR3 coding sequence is TGTGCCAGCTCACGTATAGGGCACAGGGATGGCTACACCTTC.

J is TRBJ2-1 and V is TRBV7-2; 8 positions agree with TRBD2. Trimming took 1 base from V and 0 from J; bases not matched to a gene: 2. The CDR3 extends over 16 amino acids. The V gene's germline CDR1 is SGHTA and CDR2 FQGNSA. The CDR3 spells CASSLVAGSSYNEQFF. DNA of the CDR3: TGTGCCAGCAGCTTAGTAGCGGGAAGCTCCTACAATGAGCAGTTCTTC.

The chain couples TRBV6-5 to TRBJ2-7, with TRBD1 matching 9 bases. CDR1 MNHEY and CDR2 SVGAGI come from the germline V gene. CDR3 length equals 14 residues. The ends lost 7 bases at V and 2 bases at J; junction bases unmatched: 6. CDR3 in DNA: TGTGCCAGCACCGACCGGACAGGGGCCTACGAGCAGTACTTC. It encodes CASTDRTGAYEQYF.

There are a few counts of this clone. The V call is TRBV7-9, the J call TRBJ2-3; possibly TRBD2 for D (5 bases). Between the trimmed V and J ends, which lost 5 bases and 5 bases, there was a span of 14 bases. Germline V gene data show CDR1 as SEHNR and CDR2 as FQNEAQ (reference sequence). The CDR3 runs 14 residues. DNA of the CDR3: TGTGCCAGCAGCCCCTTGGGAGATGGAGATACGCAGTATTTT. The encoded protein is CASSPLGDGDTQYF.

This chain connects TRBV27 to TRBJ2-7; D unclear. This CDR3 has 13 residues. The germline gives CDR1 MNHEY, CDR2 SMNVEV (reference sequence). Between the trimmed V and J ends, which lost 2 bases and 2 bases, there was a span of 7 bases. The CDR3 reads CASSLEPAYEQYF. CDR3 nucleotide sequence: TGTGCCAGCAGTTTAGAACCAGCCTACGAGCAGTACTTC.

This CDR3 is CASATSSNQPQHF. The CDR3 coding sequence is TGTGCCAGCGCAACCAGTAGCAATCAGCCCCAGCATTTT. The rearrangement joins TRBV18 to TRBJ1-5; the D is unclear. The CDR3 extends over 13 amino acids. Germline values: CDR1 KGHSH, CDR2 LQKENI. Trimming cost V 8 bases and J 0 bases, with 8 bases left between them.

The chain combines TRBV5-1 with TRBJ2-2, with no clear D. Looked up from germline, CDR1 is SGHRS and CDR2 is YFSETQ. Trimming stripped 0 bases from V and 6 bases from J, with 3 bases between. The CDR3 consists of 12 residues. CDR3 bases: TGCGCCAGCAGCTTGGAGCCCGGGGAGCTGTTTTTT. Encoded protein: CASSLEPGELFF. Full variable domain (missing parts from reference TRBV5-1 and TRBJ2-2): KAGVTQTPRYLIKTRGQQVTLSCSPISGHRSVSWYQQTPGQGLQFLFEYFSETQRNKGNFPGRFSGRQFSNSRSEMNVSTLELGDSALYLCASSLEPGELFFGEGSRLTVL.

The CDR3 nucleotides are TGTGCCAGCTCGCAGGTAATAGAGACCCAGTACTTC. Encoded protein: CASSQVIETQYF. The chain carries TRBV6-1 and TRBJ2-5; the D is unclear. Trimming shortened V by 8 bases and J by 4 bases, and 11 bases separated the two germline ends. This CDR3 region has 12 residues. Germline V gives CDR1 MNHNS, CDR2 SASEGT.

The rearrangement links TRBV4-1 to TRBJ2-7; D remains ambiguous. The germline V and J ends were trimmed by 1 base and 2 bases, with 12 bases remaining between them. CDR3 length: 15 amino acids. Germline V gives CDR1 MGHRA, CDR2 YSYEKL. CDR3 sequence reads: CASSQVQALTYEQYF. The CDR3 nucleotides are TGCGCCAGCAGCCAAGTTCAGGCCCTGACCTACGAGCAGTACTTC.

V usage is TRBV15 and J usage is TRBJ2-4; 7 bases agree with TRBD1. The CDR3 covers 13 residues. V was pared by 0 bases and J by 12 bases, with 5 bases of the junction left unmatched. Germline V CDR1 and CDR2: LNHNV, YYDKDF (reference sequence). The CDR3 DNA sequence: TGTGCCACCAGCAGAGATGGACAGGACAGTCAGTACTTC. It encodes CATSRDGQDSQYF. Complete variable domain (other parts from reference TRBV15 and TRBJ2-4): DAMVIQNPRYQVTQFGKPVTLSCSQTLNHNVMYWYQQKSSQAPKLLFHYYDKDFNNEADTPDNFQSRRPNTSFCFLDIRSPGLGDTAMYLCATSRDGQDSQYFGAGTRLSVL.

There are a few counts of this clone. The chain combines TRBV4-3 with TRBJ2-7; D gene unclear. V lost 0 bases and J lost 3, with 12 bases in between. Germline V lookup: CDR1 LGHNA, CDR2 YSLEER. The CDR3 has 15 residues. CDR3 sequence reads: CASSQDIRQFYEQYF. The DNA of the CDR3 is TGCGCCAGCAGCCAAGATATCAGGCAGTTCTACGAGCAGTACTTC.